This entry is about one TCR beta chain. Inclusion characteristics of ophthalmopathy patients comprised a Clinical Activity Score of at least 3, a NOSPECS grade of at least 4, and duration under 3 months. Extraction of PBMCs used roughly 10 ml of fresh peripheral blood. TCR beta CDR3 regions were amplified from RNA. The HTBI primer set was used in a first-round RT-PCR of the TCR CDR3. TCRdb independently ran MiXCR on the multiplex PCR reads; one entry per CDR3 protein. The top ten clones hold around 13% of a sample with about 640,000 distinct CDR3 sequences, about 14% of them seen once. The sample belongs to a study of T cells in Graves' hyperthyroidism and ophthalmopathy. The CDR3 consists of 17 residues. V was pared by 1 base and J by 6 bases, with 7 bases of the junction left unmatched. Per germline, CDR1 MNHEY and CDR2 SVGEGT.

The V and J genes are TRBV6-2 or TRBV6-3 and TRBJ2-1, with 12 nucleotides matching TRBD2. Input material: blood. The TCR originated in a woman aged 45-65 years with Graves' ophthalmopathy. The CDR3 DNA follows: TGTGCCAGCAGTTACTGGCTAGCGGGAGGGCCCGGCAATGAGCAGTTCTTC. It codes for CASSYWLAGGPGNEQFF.